These T cell receptor beta chains were read from a single sample in a study of identical twins. TCRdb analysed the 5' RACE reads with MiXCR anew, one entry per CDR3 protein. The sample includes approximately 550,000 distinct CDR3 sequences, 20% to 25% of them seen just once. These records were also assigned to another study, of yellow fever vaccine responses in identical twins.

The specimen was CD4+ T cells sorted from blood. The source is a woman aged 18-29 years in good health. Each CDR3 is given with its conserved first and last residue. A D gene is named only where the DNA matches it firmly. The listing skips clone size in some rows; elsewhere it reads once, few, many or a size class.

j_gene,v_gene,abundance,d_gene,CDR3aa,CDR3nt
TRBJ2-2,TRBV11-3,few,TRBD2,CATTGRHGELFF,TGTGCCACCACCGGGAGGCACGGGGAGCTGTTTTTT
TRBJ2-5,TRBV12-5,once,-,CASALLATGPNPKETQYF,TGTGCTAGTGCCCTCTTGGCGACAGGTCCCAACCCAAAAGAGACCCAGTACTTC
TRBJ1-2,TRBV4-1,-,-,CASSQDVSGGYTF,TGCGCCAGCAGCCAAGATGTCTCCGGTGGCTACACCTTC
TRBJ2-3,TRBV20-1,-,TRBD2,CSASPRGGTDTQYF,TGCAGTGCTAGCCCCCGGGGGGGAACAGATACGCAGTATTTT
TRBJ2-3,TRBV5-1,-,-,CASTLDFRGSTDTQYF,TGCGCCAGCACCCTCGATTTTCGGGGAAGCACAGATACGCAGTATTTT
TRBJ2-1,TRBV14,-,-,CASREARLLANEQFF,TGTGCCAGCAGAGAAGCCCGCTTGCTAGCAAATGAGCAGTTCTTC
TRBJ2-5,TRBV18,-,-,CASSPLPWETQYF,TGTGCCAGCTCACCTCTCCCATGGGAGACCCAGTACTTC
TRBJ2-7,TRBV6-1,-,TRBD2,CASRGLAGLYEQYF,TGTGCCAGCAGGGGACTAGCGGGACTGTACGAGCAGTACTTC
TRBJ2-7,TRBV21-1,-,-,CASSKVNPSGRRNYEQYF,TGTGCCAGCAGCAAAGTAAATCCTAGCGGGAGAAGAAACTACGAGCAGTACTTC
TRBJ1-1,TRBV29-1,many,-,CSVGTLNTEAFF,TGCAGCGTTGGGACCTTGAACACTGAAGCTTTCTTT
TRBJ2-3,TRBV5-6,few,-,CASSLYAGPDTDTQYF,TGTGCCAGCAGCTTGTATGCGGGGCCGGACACAGATACGCAGTATTTT
TRBJ1-1,TRBV20-1,-,-,CSAQGFQGVANTEAFF,TGCAGTGCCCAGGGCTTTCAGGGAGTAGCGAACACTGAAGCTTTCTTT
TRBJ2-1,TRBV9,-,TRBD2,CASSRLAGADYNEQFF,TGTGCCAGCAGCCGACTAGCGGGGGCTGACTACAATGAGCAGTTCTTC
TRBJ2-3,TRBV5-1,-,-,CASSFYNPRTDTQYF,TGCGCCAGCAGCTTCTACAATCCCCGCACAGATACGCAGTATTTT
TRBJ2-4,TRBV12-3/TRBV12-4,-,-,CASSFRFTEAKNIQYF,TGTGCCAGCAGTTTTCGGTTTACGGAAGCCAAAAACATTCAGTACTTC
TRBJ2-2,TRBV5-1,few,-,CASSLVRLTNTGELFF,TGCGCCAGCAGCTTGGTTCGCCTAACGAACACCGGGGAGCTGTTTTTT
TRBJ2-5,TRBV5-1,many,-,CASSLENQETQYF,TGCGCCAGCAGCTTAGAGAACCAAGAGACCCAGTACTTC
TRBJ2-7,TRBV18,-,TRBD2,CASSPLGTSGKPSYEQYF,TGTGCCAGCTCACCACTAGGGACTAGCGGGAAACCTTCCTACGAGCAGTACTTC
TRBJ2-7,TRBV20-1,-,-,CSARVLIRGTLNYEQYF,TGCAGTGCTAGAGTATTAATTAGGGGGACACTCAACTACGAGCAGTACTTC
TRBJ2-7,TRBV3-1,-,-,CASSQDDQHEQYF,TGTGCCAGCAGCCAAGATGACCAGCACGAGCAGTACTTC
TRBJ2-3,TRBV9,few,-,CASSGHSFSTDTQYF,TGTGCCAGCAGCGGACACAGCTTTAGCACAGATACGCAGTATTTT
TRBJ2-5,TRBV7-3,-,-,CASSFYGETQYF,TGTGCCAGCAGCTTTTACGGGGAGACCCAGTACTTC
TRBJ2-1,TRBV5-1,once,-,CASSGSGYRSDEQFF,TGCGCCAGCAGCGGTAGTGGCTATCGATCGGATGAGCAGTTCTTC
TRBJ2-2,TRBV3-1,-,-,CATSNGQQNTGELFF,TGTGCCACCTCAAACGGACAGCAAAACACCGGGGAGCTGTTTTTT
TRBJ1-1,TRBV6-5,many,-,CASSYSTGNTEAFF,TGTGCCAGCAGTTACTCTACAGGGAACACTGAAGCTTTCTTT
TRBJ2-5,TRBV29-1,-,-,CSVAGEGGRVETQYF,TGCAGCGTCGCCGGGGAGGGGGGCCGGGTCGAGACCCAGTACTTC
TRBJ2-5,TRBV5-1,-,-,CASSTGVGETQYF,TGCGCCAGCAGTACGGGGGTTGGAGAGACCCAGTACTTC
TRBJ2-7,TRBV29-1,many,-,CSVNLGQGGPYEQYF,TGCAGCGTCAACCTGGGACAAGGGGGGCCCTACGAGCAGTACTTC
TRBJ2-3,TRBV27,-,-,CASSWDTGAGYTQYF,TGTGCCAGCAGTTGGGATACCGGGGCCGGGTATACGCAGTATTTT
TRBJ2-1,TRBV29-1,-,-,CSAGPVGVYNEQFF,TGCAGCGCCGGGCCGGTGGGGGTATACAATGAGCAGTTCTTC
TRBJ2-4,TRBV12-3/TRBV12-4,-,TRBD1,CASSLGGGEANIQYF,TGTGCCAGCAGTTTAGGAGGGGGCGAGGCGAACATTCAGTACTTC
TRBJ2-2,TRBV12-3/TRBV12-4,-,-,CASQTPSTAPGELFF,TGTGCCAGCCAAACTCCCTCGACAGCCCCCGGGGAGCTGTTTTTT
TRBJ2-1,TRBV11-1,-,-,CASSEERGPRSWAYNEQFF,TGTGCCAGCAGCGAGGAAAGGGGTCCTCGTTCTTGGGCCTACAATGAGCAGTTCTTC
TRBJ1-3,TRBV6-6,few,-,CASGRGEDTIYF,TGTGCCAGCGGTAGGGGTGAGGACACCATATATTTT
TRBJ2-1,TRBV29-1,few,TRBD2,CSTFAGEDNEQFF,TGCAGCACCTTTGCGGGAGAAGACAATGAGCAGTTCTTC
TRBJ1-2,TRBV12-3/TRBV12-4,few,-,CASTKTAASYGYTF,TGTGCCAGCACCAAGACAGCAGCTTCCTATGGCTACACCTTC
TRBJ2-7,TRBV7-3,-,TRBD1,CASSYGTGGEQYF,TGTGCCAGCAGCTACGGGACAGGTGGCGAGCAGTACTTC
TRBJ2-3,TRBV4-2,few,TRBD1,CASSPGQTTDTQYF,TGTGCCAGCAGCCCGGGACAGACCACAGATACGCAGTATTTT
TRBJ2-1,TRBV6-1,once,TRBD1,CASSPGQGAKAQFF,TGTGCCAGCAGCCCTGGACAGGGGGCAAAGGCGCAGTTCTTC
TRBJ2-1,TRBV10-3,-,-,CAISEGPRANEQFF,TGTGCCATCAGTGAGGGACCCCGGGCTAATGAGCAGTTCTTC
TRBJ2-5,TRBV6-5,few,-,CASSYSTGGAWETQYF,TGTGCCAGCAGTTACTCGACCGGGGGCGCATGGGAGACCCAGTACTTC
TRBJ1-6,TRBV20-1,-,-,CSATTGSYNSPLHF,TGCAGTGCAACAACGGGGTCCTATAATTCACCCCTCCACTTT
TRBJ1-2,TRBV12-3/TRBV12-4,-,-,CASSLTVFYGYTF,TGTGCCAGCAGTCTGACCGTGTTCTATGGCTACACCTTC
TRBJ2-3,TRBV5-1,few,TRBD2,CASSWGLAGAPLNTQYF,TGCGCCAGCAGCTGGGGACTAGCGGGTGCTCCCTTGAATACGCAGTATTTT
TRBJ2-3,TRBV12-3/TRBV12-4,-,-,CASSLKGLYTDTQYF,TGTGCCAGCAGTTTAAAGGGACTCTACACAGATACGCAGTATTTT
TRBJ1-2,TRBV7-9,once,-,CASSFGGGIANYGYTF,TGTGCCAGCAGCTTCGGAGGGGGGATAGCTAACTATGGCTACACCTTC
TRBJ2-1,TRBV11-2,-,-,CASSLSGGGVFYEQFF,TGTGCCAGCAGCTTATCAGGGGGGGGCGTTTTTTATGAGCAGTTCTTC